Below are 8 T cell receptor beta chains sequenced from a single sample in a study of shared clonotypes between healthy human individuals. The repertoire was sequenced with immunoSEQ multiplex PCR; TCRdb's copy has only in-frame clones and lacks some. The sample contains some 2.1 million clones, 85% to 95% of which appear only once. The sample taken for sequencing was naive CD4+ T cells sorted from blood. Subset of the sample: CD45RA+ positively selected. The source of these receptors is a man aged 18 to 35 in good health.

The chain couples TRBV28 to TRBJ1-4, with 8 positions matching TRBD1. The germline V gene has CDR1 MDHEN and CDR2 SYDVKM. V was clipped by 5 bases and J by 0 bases; unmatched bases: 11. The CDR3 is made up of 18 amino acids. CDR3 DNA sequence: TGTGCCAGCAGTCCCCGGGACAGGATCTTTTCAACTAATGAAAAACTGTTTTTT. Translation gives CASSPRDRIFSTNEKLFF.

The gene calls are TRBV19 and TRBJ2-4, with D possibly matching TRBD1 (6 bases). The germline V and J ends were trimmed by 6 bases and 10 bases, with 13 bases remaining between them. This CDR3 has 12 residues. Germline V gene sequence: CDR1 LNHDA, CDR2 SQIVND (reference sequence). CDR3 amino acids: CASSSGQSIQYF. CDR3 bases: TGTGCCAGTAGCTCGGGACAATCGATTCAGTACTTC.

The J gene is TRBJ2-7, the V gene TRBV5-1; D remains ambiguous. CDR3 length: 12 amino acids. Trimming removed 8 bases at V and 6 bases at J, with 15 bases between. Per germline, CDR1 SGHRS and CDR2 YFSETQ. The chain's CDR3 is CASRRSYSEQYF. CDR3 coding DNA: TGCGCCAGTCGCCGATCGTACTCCGAGCAGTACTTC.

This chain connects TRBV6-6 to TRBJ1-6; D unclear. The germline V gene has CDR1 MNHNY and CDR2 SVGAGI (reference sequence). The CDR3 has 14 amino acids. V gave up 2 bases and J gave up 10 bases, with 12 bases separating them. The CDR3 DNA follows: TGTGCCAGCAGTTACGGCAGCCAGTCCTCACCCCTCCACTTT. Translating gives CASSYGSQSSPLHF.

CDR3 sequence reads: CAISPEGSSPLHF. The DNA of the CDR3 is TGTGCCATCAGCCCAGAGGGGTCTTCACCCCTCCACTTT. The V call is TRBV10-3, the J call TRBJ1-6; D may be TRBD1 (5 bases). From germline, CDR1 is ENHRY and CDR2 SYGVKD. The CDR3 covers 13 residues. Trimming pared 6 bases from V and 9 bases from J, leaving 12 bases between.

CDR3 coding DNA: TGTGCCAGCAGTGATTCCCCGTCTTCAAAAAGGCAGTATTTT. This sequence encodes CASSDSPSSKRQYF. The V gene is TRBV6-1, the J gene TRBJ2-3; D unresolved. Germline CDR1 MNHNS, CDR2 SASEGT. This CDR3 spans 14 amino acids. With 3 bases removed from V and 11 bases from J, the gap between germline ends came to 18 bases.

Worth noting for this clone: This may stem from a read error, because a much larger clone lies one nucleotide away. The chain employs TRBV28 and TRBJ1-2; a weak D match, TRBD1 (6 bases). The CDR3 extends over 13 amino acids. V was pared by 6 bases and J by 10 bases, with 18 bases between. Looked up from germline, CDR1 is MDHEN and CDR2 is SYDVKM. CDR3 amino acids: CASRVTNRDDYTF. The CDR3 coding sequence is TGTGCCAGCAGGGTCACCAACAGGGATGACTACACCTTC.

This clone appeared a single time. This chain uses TRBV28 with TRBJ2-5; no clear D. The closer fit of TRBJ2-7 to the DNA end suggests the J call may be wrong. The V gene's germline CDR1 is MDHEN and CDR2 SYDVKM. This CDR3 comprises 12 residues. The CDR3: CASSFRVAEQYF. In DNA, the CDR3 is TGTGCCAGCAGTTTTCGGGTCGCCGAGCAGTACTTC.